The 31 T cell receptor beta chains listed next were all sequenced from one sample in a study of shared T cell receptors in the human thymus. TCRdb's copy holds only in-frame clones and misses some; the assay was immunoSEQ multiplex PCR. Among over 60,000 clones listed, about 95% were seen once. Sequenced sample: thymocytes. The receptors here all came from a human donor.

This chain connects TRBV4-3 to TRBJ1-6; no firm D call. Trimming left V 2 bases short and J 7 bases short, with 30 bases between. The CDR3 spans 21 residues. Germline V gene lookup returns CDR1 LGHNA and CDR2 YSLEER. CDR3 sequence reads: CASSQSISRVEGSVGNSPLHF. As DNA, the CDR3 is TGCGCCAGCAGCCAATCAATTTCCCGCGTAGAGGGTTCCGTGGGCAATTCACCCCTCCACTTT.

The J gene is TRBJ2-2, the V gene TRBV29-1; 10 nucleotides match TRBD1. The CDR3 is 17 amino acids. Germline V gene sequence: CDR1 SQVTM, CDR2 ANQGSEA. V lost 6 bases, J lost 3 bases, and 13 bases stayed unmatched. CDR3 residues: CSVGRNRQGADTGELFF. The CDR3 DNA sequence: TGCAGCGTAGGGAGGAACAGACAGGGGGCCGACACCGGGGAGCTGTTTTTT.

The CDR3 sequence: CASGQQGPNPDTQYF. The CDR3 DNA reads TGTGCTAGTGGCCAACAGGGACCCAATCCAGATACGCAGTATTTT. The chain combines TRBV12-5 with TRBJ2-3, with D maybe TRBD1 (6 bases). Germline V gives CDR1 LGHNT, CDR2 FRNRAP. The CDR3 spans 15 residues. V lost 6 bases to trimming and J lost 4 bases, with 17 bases between them.

CDR3 amino acids: CASGRTSGNRPYEQYF. CDR3 nucleotides: TGTGCTAGTGGCCGGACTAGCGGGAATAGGCCCTACGAGCAGTACTTC. The chain recombines TRBV12-5 with TRBJ2-7; 12 nucleotides align to TRBD2. Trimming at V came to 6 bases and at J to 2 bases, leaving 8 bases not matched to a gene. Germline assignment: CDR1 LGHNT and CDR2 FRNRAP. This CDR3 spans 16 amino acids.

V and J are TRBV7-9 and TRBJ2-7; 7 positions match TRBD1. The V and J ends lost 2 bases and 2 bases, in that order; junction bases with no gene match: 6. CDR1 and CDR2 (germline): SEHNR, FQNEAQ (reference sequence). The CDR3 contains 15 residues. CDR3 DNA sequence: TGTGCCAGCAGCTTATGGGCAGGGGGTGCCTACGAGCAGTACTTC. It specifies CASSLWAGGAYEQYF.

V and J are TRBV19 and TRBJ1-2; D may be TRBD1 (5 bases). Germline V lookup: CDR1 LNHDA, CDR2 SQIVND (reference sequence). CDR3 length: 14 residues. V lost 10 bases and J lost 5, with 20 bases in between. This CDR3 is CATRHGGNTYGYTF. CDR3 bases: TGTGCCACGAGACACGGGGGGAATACTTATGGCTACACCTTC. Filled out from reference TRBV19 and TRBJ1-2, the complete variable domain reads DGGITQSPKYLFRKEGQNVTLSCEQNLNHDAMYWYRQDPGQGLRLIYYSQIVNDFQKGDIAEGYSVSREKKESFPLTVTSAQKNPTAFYLCATRHGGNTYGYTFGSGTRLTVV.

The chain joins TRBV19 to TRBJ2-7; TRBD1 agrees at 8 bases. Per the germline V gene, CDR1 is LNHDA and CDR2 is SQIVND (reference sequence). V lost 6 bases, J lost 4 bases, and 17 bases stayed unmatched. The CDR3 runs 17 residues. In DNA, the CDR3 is TGTGCCAGTAGCCCGGGACAGGATACATCTCACGGGTACGAGCAGTACTTC. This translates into CASSPGQDTSHGYEQYF. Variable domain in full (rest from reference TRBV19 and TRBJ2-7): DGGITQSPKYLFRKEGQNVTLSCEQNLNHDAMYWYRQDPGQGLRLIYYSQIVNDFQKGDIAEGYSVSREKKESFPLTVTSAQKNPTAFYLCASSPGQDTSHGYEQYFGPGTRLTVT.

CDR3: CASSLINNEQFF. As DNA, the CDR3 is TGTGCCAGCAGCTTAATTAACAATGAGCAGTTCTTC. This chain uses TRBV7-2 with TRBJ2-1, with D hard to call. Trimming pared 2 bases from V and 5 bases from J, leaving 4 bases between. Germline V lookup: CDR1 SGHTA, CDR2 FQGNSA. The CDR3 is 12 amino acids.

The CDR3 region has the DNA TGTGCCAGCAGCTTTACAGGATTTGATTCACCCCTCCACTTT. This codes for CASSFTGFDSPLHF. The genes are TRBV5-6 and TRBJ1-6; tentatively, D is TRBD1 (5 bases). Germline V CDR1 and CDR2: SGHDT, YYEEEE. CDR3 length: 14 residues. Trimming removed 2 bases at V and 8 bases at J, with 11 bases between.

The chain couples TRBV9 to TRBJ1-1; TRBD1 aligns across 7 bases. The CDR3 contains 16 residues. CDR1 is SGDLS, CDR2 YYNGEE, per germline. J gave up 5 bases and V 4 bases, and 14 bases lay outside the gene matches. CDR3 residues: CASSSSLTGVETEAFF. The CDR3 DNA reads TGTGCCAGCAGCTCCTCCCTTACAGGGGTGGAAACTGAAGCTTTCTTT.

The CDR3 DNA is TGTGCCAGCAGCCGAGGACAGCGGGAGTGGGGTCAAGAGACCCAGTACTTC. Encoded protein: CASSRGQREWGQETQYF. The chain recombines TRBV5-8 with TRBJ2-5; 8 bases are a match to TRBD2. Per germline, CDR1 SGHTS and CDR2 YDEGEE. The CDR3 spans 17 residues. Unmatched junction bases numbered 13, after V lost 4 bases and J lost 2 bases.

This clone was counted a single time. Here the CDR3 DNA reads TGTGCCAGCAGCGTAGCTAGGACAGATACGCAGTATTTT. Translating it yields CASSVARTDTQYF. This chain connects TRBV9 to TRBJ2-3; D unclear. Trimming pared 0 bases from V and 3 bases from J, leaving 5 bases between. CDR1 is SGDLS and CDR2 is YYNGEE in the germline V gene. The CDR3 is 13 amino acids.

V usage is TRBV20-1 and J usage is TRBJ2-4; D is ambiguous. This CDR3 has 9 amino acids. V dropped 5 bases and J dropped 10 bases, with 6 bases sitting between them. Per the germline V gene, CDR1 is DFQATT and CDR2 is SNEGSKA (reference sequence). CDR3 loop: CSAGIIQYF. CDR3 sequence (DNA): TGCAGTGCTGGTATTATTCAGTACTTC.

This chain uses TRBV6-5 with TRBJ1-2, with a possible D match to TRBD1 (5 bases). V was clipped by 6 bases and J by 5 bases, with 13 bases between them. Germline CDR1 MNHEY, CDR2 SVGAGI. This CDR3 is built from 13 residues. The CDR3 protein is CASRTNRLYGYTF. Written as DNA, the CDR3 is TGTGCCAGCAGAACAAACAGGCTTTATGGCTACACCTTC.

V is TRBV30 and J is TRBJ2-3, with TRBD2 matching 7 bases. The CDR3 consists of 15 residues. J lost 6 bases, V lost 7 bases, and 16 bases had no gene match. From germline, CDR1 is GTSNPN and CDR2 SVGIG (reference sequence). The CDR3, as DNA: TGTGCCTTCAACCTCTCGGGACTAAGGCTGGATACGCAGTATTTT. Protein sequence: CAFNLSGLRLDTQYF.

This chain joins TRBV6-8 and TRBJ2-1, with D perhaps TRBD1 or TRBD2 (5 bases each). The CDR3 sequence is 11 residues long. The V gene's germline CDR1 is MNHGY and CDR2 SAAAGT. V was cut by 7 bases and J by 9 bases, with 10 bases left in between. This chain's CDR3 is CASMSGTEQFF. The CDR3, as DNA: TGTGCCAGCATGTCCGGGACTGAGCAGTTCTTC.

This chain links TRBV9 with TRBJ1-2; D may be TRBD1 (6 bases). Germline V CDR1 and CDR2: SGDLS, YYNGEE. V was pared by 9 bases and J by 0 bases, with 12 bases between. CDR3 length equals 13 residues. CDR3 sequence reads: CATRGGPNYGYTF. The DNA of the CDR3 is TGTGCCACCAGGGGAGGTCCTAACTATGGCTACACCTTC.

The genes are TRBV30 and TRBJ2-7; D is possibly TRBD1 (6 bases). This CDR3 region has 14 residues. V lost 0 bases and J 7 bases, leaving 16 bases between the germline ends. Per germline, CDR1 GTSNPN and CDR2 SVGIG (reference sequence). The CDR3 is CAWSVRTASGEQYF. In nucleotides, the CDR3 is TGTGCCTGGAGTGTTAGGACAGCGTCTGGTGAGCAGTACTTC.

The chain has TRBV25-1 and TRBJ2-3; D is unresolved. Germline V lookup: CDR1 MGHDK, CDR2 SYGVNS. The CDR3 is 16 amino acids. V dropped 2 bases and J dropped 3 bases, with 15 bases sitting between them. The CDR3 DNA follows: TGTGCCAGCAGTGAAATGACACCGTTAAAAACAGATACGCAGTATTTT. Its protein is CASSEMTPLKTDTQYF.

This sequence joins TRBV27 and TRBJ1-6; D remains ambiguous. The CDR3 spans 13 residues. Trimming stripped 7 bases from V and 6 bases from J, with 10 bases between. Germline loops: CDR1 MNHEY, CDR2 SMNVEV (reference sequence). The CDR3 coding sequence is TGTGCCAGCACCCTCTCCCCTAATTCACCCCTCCACTTT. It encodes CASTLSPNSPLHF.

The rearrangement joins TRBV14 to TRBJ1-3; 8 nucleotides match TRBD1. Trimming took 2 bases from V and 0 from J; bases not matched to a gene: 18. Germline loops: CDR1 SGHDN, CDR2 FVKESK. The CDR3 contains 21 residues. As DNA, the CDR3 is TGTGCCAGCAGCCAAACCCAGAGGGACAGGTCGACTCGGTACTCTGGAAACACCATATATTTT. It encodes CASSQTQRDRSTRYSGNTIYF.

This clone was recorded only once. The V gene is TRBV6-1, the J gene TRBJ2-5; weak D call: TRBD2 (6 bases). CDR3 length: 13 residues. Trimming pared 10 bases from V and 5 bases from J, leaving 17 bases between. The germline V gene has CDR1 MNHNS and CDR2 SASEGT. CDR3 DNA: TGTGCCATCTCGACTAGAAGCTGGGAGACCCAGTACTTC. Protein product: CAISTRSWETQYF.

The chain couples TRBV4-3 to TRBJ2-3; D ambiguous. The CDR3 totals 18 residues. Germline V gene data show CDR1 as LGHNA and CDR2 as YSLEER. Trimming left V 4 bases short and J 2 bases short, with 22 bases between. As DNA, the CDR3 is TGCGCCAGCAGCCCGGTCCGGGCACTTAATAGTATCACAGATACGCAGTATTTT. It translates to CASSPVRALNSITDTQYF.

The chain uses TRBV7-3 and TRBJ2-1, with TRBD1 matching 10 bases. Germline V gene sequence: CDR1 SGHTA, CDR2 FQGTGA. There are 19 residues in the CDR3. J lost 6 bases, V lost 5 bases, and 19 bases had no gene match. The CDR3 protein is CASSQRAPPGTGESNEQFF. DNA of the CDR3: TGTGCCAGCAGCCAACGTGCCCCCCCCGGGACAGGGGAATCCAATGAGCAGTTCTTC.

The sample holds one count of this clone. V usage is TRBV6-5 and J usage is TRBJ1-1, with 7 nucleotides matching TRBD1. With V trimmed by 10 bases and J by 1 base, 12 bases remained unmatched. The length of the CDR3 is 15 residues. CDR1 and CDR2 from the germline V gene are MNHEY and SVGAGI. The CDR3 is CATMNPGQKNTEAFF. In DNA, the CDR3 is TGTGCCACCATGAATCCGGGACAGAAGAACACTGAAGCTTTCTTT.

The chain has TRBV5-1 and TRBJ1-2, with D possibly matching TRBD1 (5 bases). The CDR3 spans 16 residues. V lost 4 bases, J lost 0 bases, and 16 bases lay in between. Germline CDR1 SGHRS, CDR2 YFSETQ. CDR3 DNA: TGCGCCAGCAGCCCACGGCGGGGGGGTTCTAACTATGGCTACACCTTC. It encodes CASSPRRGGSNYGYTF. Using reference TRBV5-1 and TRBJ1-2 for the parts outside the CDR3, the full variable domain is KAGVTQTPRYLIKTRGQQVTLSCSPISGHRSVSWYQQTPGQGLQFLFEYFSETQRNKGNFPGRFSGRQFSNSRSEMNVSTLELGDSALYLCASSPRRGGSNYGYTFGSGTRLTVV.

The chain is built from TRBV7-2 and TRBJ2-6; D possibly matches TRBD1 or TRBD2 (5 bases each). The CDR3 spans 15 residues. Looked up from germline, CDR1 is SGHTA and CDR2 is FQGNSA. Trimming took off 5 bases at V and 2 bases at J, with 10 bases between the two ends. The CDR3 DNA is TGTGCCAGCAGCGAGGGGTCCCCTGGGGCCAACGTCCTGACTTTC. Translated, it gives CASSEGSPGANVLTF.

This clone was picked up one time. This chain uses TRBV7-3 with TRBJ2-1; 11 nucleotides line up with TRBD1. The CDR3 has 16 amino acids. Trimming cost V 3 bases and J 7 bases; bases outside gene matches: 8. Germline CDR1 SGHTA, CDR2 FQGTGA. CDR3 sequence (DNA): TGTGCCAGCAGCTTGGGTGGACAGGGGGCGAGAAATGAGCAGTTCTTC. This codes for CASSLGGQGARNEQFF. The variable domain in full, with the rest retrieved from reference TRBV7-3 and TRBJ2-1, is GAGVSQTPSNKVTEKGKYVELRCDPISGHTALYWYRQSLGQGPEFLIYFQGTGAADDSGLPNDRFFAVRPEGSVSTLKIQRTERGDSAVYLCASSLGGQGARNEQFFGPGTRLTVL.

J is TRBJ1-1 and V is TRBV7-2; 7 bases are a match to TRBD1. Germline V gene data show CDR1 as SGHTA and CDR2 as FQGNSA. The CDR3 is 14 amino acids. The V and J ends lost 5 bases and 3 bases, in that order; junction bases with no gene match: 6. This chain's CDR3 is CASSLQGWDTEAFF. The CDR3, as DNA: TGTGCCAGCAGCCTACAGGGGTGGGACACTGAAGCTTTCTTT.

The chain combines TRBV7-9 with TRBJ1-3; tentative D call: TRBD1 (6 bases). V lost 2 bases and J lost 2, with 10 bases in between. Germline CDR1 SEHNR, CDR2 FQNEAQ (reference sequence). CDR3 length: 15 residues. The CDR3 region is CASSLRGGAGNTIYF. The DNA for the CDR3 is TGTGCCAGCAGCTTACGGGGGGGCGCTGGAAACACCATATATTTT.

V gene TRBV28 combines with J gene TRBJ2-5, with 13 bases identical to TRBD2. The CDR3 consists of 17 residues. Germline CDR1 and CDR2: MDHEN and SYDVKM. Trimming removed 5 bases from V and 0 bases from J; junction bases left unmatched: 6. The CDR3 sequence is CASSPGTSGTYQETQYF. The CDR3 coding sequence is TGTGCCAGCAGTCCGGGGACTAGCGGGACCTACCAAGAGACCCAGTACTTC.